These 32 T cell receptor beta chains share one sample of origin, sequenced in a study of blood T cell repertoires in COVID-19. Sequencing was performed with immunoSEQ multiplex PCR; in TCRdb, only in-frame clones are kept and a portion is missing. The sample includes approximately 60,000 clones, roughly 86% of them seen just once. The specimen sequenced was peripheral blood. These receptor sequences come from a woman of 80 years or more with acute or convalescent COVID-19.

The CDR3 here is CASSPRTDGGYGYTF. The CDR3, as DNA: TGCGCCAGCAGCCCCCGGACGGACGGAGGATATGGCTACACCTTC. The chain uses TRBV5-1 and TRBJ1-2; D is uncertain. Trimming stripped 4 bases from V and 5 bases from J, with 18 bases between. Germline CDR1 SGHRS, CDR2 YFSETQ. The CDR3 loop spans 15 amino acids.

This chain uses TRBV10-1 with TRBJ2-1, with 12 bases matching TRBD2. V dropped 7 bases and J dropped 8; count of bases not matched to a gene: 9. CDR3 length: 15 residues. The germline V gene has CDR1 WNHNN and CDR2 SYGVQD (reference sequence). CDR3 region: CASKSSGRAQDEQFF. CDR3 nucleotide sequence: TGCGCCAGCAAATCTAGCGGGAGGGCCCAGGATGAGCAGTTCTTC.

The chain's CDR3 is CASSVDGRGFKDEQFF. In DNA, the CDR3 is TGTGCCAGCAGCGTAGACGGCAGGGGATTTAAAGATGAGCAGTTCTTC. The chain is built from TRBV9 and TRBJ2-1; weak D call: TRBD1 (6 bases). V was shortened by 0 bases and J by 8 bases, with 18 bases between the two germline ends. This CDR3 has 16 residues. Germline CDR1 reads SGDLS; CDR2 reads YYNGEE.

The chain links TRBV19 to TRBJ2-2; the match to TRBD2 covers 8 bases. With 6 bases clipped from V and 4 bases from J, the junction kept 10 bases outside the gene matches. Germline V gives CDR1 LNHDA, CDR2 SQIVND (reference sequence). The length of the CDR3 is 16 residues. The CDR3 protein is CASSGLGSGITGELFF. The CDR3 DNA reads as TGTGCCAGTAGCGGTTTAGGTAGCGGGATCACCGGGGAGCTGTTTTTT.

This clone is categorized as medium-sized. The chain combines TRBV7-9 with TRBJ1-1; a weak D match, TRBD1 (6 bases). The CDR3 runs to 15 residues. V was shortened by 1 base and J by 1 base, with 10 bases between the two germline ends. Germline V gene data show CDR1 as SEHNR and CDR2 as FQNEAQ (reference sequence). CDR3 nucleotides: TGTGCCAGCAGCTTAGACGGCAGGGGGAACACTGAAGCTTTCTTT. As protein: CASSLDGRGNTEAFF. Full variable domain (rest looked up from reference TRBV7-9 and TRBJ1-1): DTGVSQNPRHKITKRGQNVTFRCDPISEHNRLYWYRQTLGQGPEFLTYFQNEAQLEKSRLLSDRFSAERPKGSFSTLEIQRTEQGDSAMYLCASSLDGRGNTEAFFGQGTRLTVV.

The V gene is TRBV12-3 or TRBV12-4, the J gene TRBJ2-1, with 7 bases that match TRBD2. The CDR3 totals 13 residues. The V gene end was trimmed by 3 bases and the J gene end by 12 bases; junction bases not matched to a gene: 8. Written as DNA, the CDR3 is TGTGCCAGCAGTTTGAGGAGCGGGGTCGGGCAGTTCTTC. Amino acids: CASSLRSGVGQFF.

The chain couples TRBV19 to TRBJ1-5; TRBD1 is a possible D gene (5 bases). This CDR3 spans 15 amino acids. Trimming took off 6 bases at V and 4 bases at J, with 16 bases between the two ends. Germline-derived CDR1 and CDR2 are LNHDA and SQIVND (reference sequence). CDR3 region: CASSSIRVGNQPQHF. Written as DNA, the CDR3 is TGTGCCAGTAGCAGTATCAGGGTCGGGAATCAGCCCCAGCATTTT.

The chain is built from TRBV10-2 and TRBJ1-1; maybe TRBD1 (6 bases). Germline CDR1 reads WSHSY; CDR2 reads SAAADI. Trimming removed 4 bases at V and 4 bases at J, with 16 bases between. CDR3 length: 15 residues. The CDR3, as DNA: TGCGCCAGCAGTGCTGGGGGGGCGGAGGGCACTGAAGCTTTCTTT. It specifies CASSAGGAEGTEAFF.

This clone was seen only a few times. Written as DNA, the CDR3 is TGTGCCACCAGGTCCGGGAGGCGCACCGGGGAGCTGTTTTTT. It specifies CATRSGRRTGELFF. The gene calls are TRBV15 and TRBJ2-2; 7 nucleotides align to TRBD2. The germline V gene has CDR1 LNHNV and CDR2 YYDKDF (reference sequence). V lost 6 bases and J lost 4; bases outside the gene matches: 5. The CDR3 has 14 amino acids.

V is TRBV27 and J is TRBJ1-1; D remains ambiguous. Trimming left V 7 bases short and J 6 bases short, with 18 bases between. This CDR3 region has 14 residues. Germline CDR1 reads MNHEY; CDR2 reads SMNVEV (reference sequence). Here the CDR3 DNA reads TGTGCCAGCACCCCGGCGGGAGTTATCGCTGAAGCTTTCTTT. It yields the protein CASTPAGVIAEAFF.

CDR3 sequence (DNA): TGTGCCAGCAGCTTGTTTCAGGGACAAGGGAAACTGTTTTTT. The encoded protein is CASSLFQGQGKLFF. V is TRBV5-4 and J is TRBJ1-4; TRBD1 is a possible D gene (6 bases). V was pared by 1 base and J by 11 bases, with 15 bases between. This CDR3 region has 14 residues. Per germline, CDR1 SGHNT and CDR2 YYREEE (reference sequence).

This clone was seen a handful of times. The chain joins TRBV15 to TRBJ2-6; TRBD1 might be the D (5 bases). The CDR3 has 16 amino acids. The V and J ends lost 2 bases and 1 base respectively, with 9 bases between them. Germline lookup yields CDR1 LNHNV and CDR2 YYDKDF (reference sequence). CDR3 residues: CATSRSQGSGANVLTF. The CDR3 nucleotides are TGTGCCACCAGCAGAAGCCAGGGTTCTGGGGCCAACGTCCTGACTTTC.

The V call is TRBV12-5, the J call TRBJ1-1; TRBD1 might be the D (5 bases). Trimming pared 1 base from V and 1 base from J, leaving 7 bases between. Germline V lookup: CDR1 LGHNT, CDR2 FRNRAP. CDR3 length: 14 residues. The CDR3 coding sequence is TGTGCTAGTGGTTTGGGAGACAGGAACACTGAAGCTTTCTTT. Its protein product is CASGLGDRNTEAFF.

V is TRBV6-5 and J is TRBJ1-2, with 7 bases lining up with TRBD1. The CDR3 totals 13 residues. Trimming at V came to 6 bases and at J to 8 bases, leaving 9 bases not matched to a gene. Germline CDR1 reads MNHEY; CDR2 reads SVGAGI. The DNA for the CDR3 is TGTGCCAGCAGGGCGGACAGGTCCTCGGGCTACACCTTC. Protein sequence: CASRADRSSGYTF.

The rearrangement links TRBV6-4 to TRBJ1-2; TRBD1 matches at 10 bases. The CDR3 is 15 amino acids. CDR1 and CDR2 (germline): MRHNA, SNTAGT. Trimming took 4 bases from V and 2 from J; bases not matched to a gene: 4. CDR3: CASSGRTGGNYGYTF. The CDR3 DNA is TGTGCCAGCAGTGGACGGACAGGGGGAAACTATGGCTACACCTTC.

The rearrangement links TRBV5-4 to TRBJ2-6, with 10 bases that match TRBD1. V was clipped by 3 bases and J by 4 bases; unmatched bases: 10. Germline CDR1 is SGHNT and CDR2 is YYREEE (reference sequence). The CDR3 has 18 amino acids. The CDR3 region is CASSSTGTGVGGANVLTF. CDR3 in DNA: TGTGCCAGCAGCTCCACCGGGACAGGGGTGGGAGGGGCCAACGTCCTGACTTTC.

The chain employs TRBV2 and TRBJ2-7, with TRBD1 identical over 10 bases. The CDR3 loop spans 14 amino acids. Germline CDR1 is SNHLY and CDR2 is FYNNEI. V dropped 3 bases and J dropped 4; count of bases not matched to a gene: 3. CDR3 sequence reads: CASSEDRGGYEQYF. The CDR3 bases are TGTGCCAGCAGTGAGGACAGGGGGGGTTACGAGCAGTACTTC.

The J gene is TRBJ2-7, the V gene TRBV27; D remains unclear. CDR3 length: 14 residues. Trimming stripped 3 bases from V and 0 bases from J, with 9 bases between. Germline values: CDR1 MNHEY, CDR2 SMNVEV (reference sequence). The CDR3 DNA reads TGTGCCAGCAGTTTCGACTGGTACTCCTACGAGCAGTACTTC. Amino acids: CASSFDWYSYEQYF.

The CDR3 protein is CASSLDREQYF. In nucleotides, the CDR3 is TGTGCCAGCAGCTTAGATCGCGAGCAGTACTTC. The genes are TRBV11-2 and TRBJ2-7; D is uncertain. Germline V gene sequence: CDR1 SGHAT, CDR2 FQNNGV. The CDR3 runs 11 residues. V was clipped by 0 bases and J by 6 bases, with 3 bases between them.

This clone was recorded only once. This chain links TRBV5-1 with TRBJ2-3, with TRBD2 identical over 11 bases. Germline CDR1 reads SGHRS; CDR2 reads YFSETQ. The junction had 2 bases not matched to a gene; V was cut back by 3 bases and J by 2 bases. The CDR3 extends over 15 amino acids. The CDR3 DNA reads TGCGCCAGCAGCTGGGGACTAGCGGCCACAGATACGCAGTATTTT. The encoded protein is CASSWGLAATDTQYF.

This sequence joins TRBV19 and TRBJ1-6, with D perhaps matching TRBD1 (6 bases). CDR3 length: 13 amino acids. Between the trimmed V and J ends, which lost 10 bases and 5 bases, there was a span of 12 bases. The germline gives CDR1 LNHDA, CDR2 SQIVND (reference sequence). The CDR3 sequence: CATRQVDNSPLHF. In DNA, the CDR3 is TGTGCCACGAGACAGGTGGATAATTCACCCCTCCACTTT.

The V and J genes are TRBV19 and TRBJ2-4; tentatively, D is TRBD1 (5 bases). The CDR3 has 14 residues. Looked up from germline, CDR1 is LNHDA and CDR2 is SQIVND (reference sequence). V was shortened by 9 bases and J by 2 bases, with 14 bases between the two germline ends. CDR3 coding DNA: TGTGCCAGCCAGGGCCCTCTCTCCAAAAACATTCAGTACTTC. Translated, it gives CASQGPLSKNIQYF. Combining the CDR3 with reference TRBV19 and TRBJ2-4 gives the whole variable domain DGGITQSPKYLFRKEGQNVTLSCEQNLNHDAMYWYRQDPGQGLRLIYYSQIVNDFQKGDIAEGYSVSREKKESFPLTVTSAQKNPTAFYLCASQGPLSKNIQYFGAGTRLSVL.

A single count supports this clone. The J gene is TRBJ2-5, the V gene TRBV11-2; TRBD2 is a possible D gene (6 bases). Looked up from germline, CDR1 is SGHAT and CDR2 is FQNNGV. V dropped 0 bases and J dropped 7 bases, with 9 bases sitting between them. This CDR3 region has 13 residues. CDR3 DNA: TGTGCCAGCAGCTTAGAGGTGGGAGGGACCCAGTACTTC. It encodes CASSLEVGGTQYF. Supplemented by reference TRBV11-2 and TRBJ2-5, the full variable domain reads EAGVAQSPRYKIIEKRQSVAFWCNPISGHATLYWYQQILGQGPKLLIQFQNNGVVDDSQLPKDRFSAERLKGVDSTLKIQPAKLEDSAVYLCASSLEVGGTQYFGPGTRLLVL.

This clone has only a few counts. V gene TRBV5-1 combines with J gene TRBJ1-6; 9 bases are a match to TRBD1. The CDR3 runs 16 residues. CDR1 is SGHRS and CDR2 is YFSETQ in the germline V gene. The ends lost 4 bases at V and 8 bases at J; junction bases unmatched: 10. CDR3 residues: CASSRGTGRSDSPLHF. In DNA form, the CDR3 reads TGCGCCAGCAGCCGCGGGACAGGGAGGTCAGATTCACCCCTCCACTTT.

The chain combines TRBV25-1 with TRBJ2-1; 12 bases agree with TRBD2. With 3 bases clipped from V and 9 bases from J, the junction kept 9 bases outside the gene matches. CDR3 length equals 16 residues. Germline values: CDR1 MGHDK, CDR2 SYGVNS. The CDR3 DNA reads TGTGCCAGCAGTGACCCACTAGCGGGGGGAATGGGTGAGCAGTTCTTC. This codes for CASSDPLAGGMGEQFF. The full variable domain, rest sourced from reference TRBV25-1 and TRBJ2-1, is EADIYQTPRYLVIGTGKKITLECSQTMGHDKMYWYQQDPGMELHLIHYSYGVNSTEKGDLSSESTVSRIRTEHFPLTLESARPSHTSQYLCASSDPLAGGMGEQFFGPGTRLTVL.

In its sample, this clone was seen once. J is TRBJ2-3 and V is TRBV20-1; a possible D gene is TRBD2 (5 bases). V lost 8 bases to trimming and J lost 5 bases, with 11 bases between them. The germline V gene has CDR1 DFQATT and CDR2 SNEGSKA (reference sequence). This CDR3 is 11 amino acids long. The CDR3 reads CSPLAIDTQYF. The CDR3 nucleotides read TGCAGTCCCCTAGCAATAGATACGCAGTATTTT.

This clone has a single count. CDR3 bases: TGTGCCAGCAGTAAACACAGGGGTGAGAATCAGCCCCAGCATTTT. Encoded protein: CASSKHRGENQPQHF. The chain recombines TRBV6-5 with TRBJ1-5; TRBD1 aligns across 7 bases. CDR3 length: 15 amino acids. Germline values: CDR1 MNHEY, CDR2 SVGAGI. V lost 5 bases, J lost 4 bases, and 8 bases stayed unmatched.

This chain joins TRBV27 and TRBJ2-7; 10 bases fit TRBD1. From germline, CDR1 is MNHEY and CDR2 SMNVEV (reference sequence). This CDR3 contains 12 residues. The trim removed 8 bases at V and 3 bases at J, leaving 1 base unmatched. CDR3 sequence reads: CASRTGGYEQYF. The CDR3, as DNA: TGTGCCAGCCGGACAGGGGGCTACGAGCAGTACTTC.

Written as DNA, the CDR3 is TGTGCCAGCAGTTTATGGTCGGGACAGGGGGGCAATCAGCCCCAGCATTTT. Its translation: CASSLWSGQGGNQPQHF. The J gene is TRBJ1-5, the V gene TRBV28; TRBD1 agrees at 11 bases. In germline, CDR1 is MDHEN, CDR2 SYDVKM. This CDR3 is 17 amino acids long. V gave up 0 bases and J gave up 2 bases; unmatched junction bases: 3. The full variable domain, in which reference TRBV28 and TRBJ1-5 provide the parts outside the CDR3, is DVKVTQSSRYLVKRTGEKVFLECVQDMDHENMFWYRQDPGLGLRLIYFSYDVKMKEKGDIPEGYSVSREKKERFSLILESASTNQTSMYLCASSLWSGQGGNQPQHFGDGTRLSIL.

This clone appeared once. The V gene is TRBV29-1, the J gene TRBJ2-7; TRBD2 is a possible D gene (5 bases). CDR1 and CDR2 (germline): SQVTM, ANQGSEA. With 8 bases removed from V and 7 bases from J, the gap between germline ends came to 18 bases. This CDR3 is built from 12 residues. The CDR3, as DNA: TGCAGCACGGGAACCGCGGGCAGGGAGCAGTACTTC. As protein: CSTGTAGREQYF.

This chain connects TRBV7-9 to TRBJ1-1; 9 positions match TRBD1. The V segment lost 7 bases and the J segment 4 bases; nucleotides outside the gene matches: 10. The CDR3 covers 15 residues. CDR1 SEHNR and CDR2 FQNEAQ come from the germline V gene (reference sequence). The CDR3 sequence: CASNPTGTGITEAFF. The CDR3 coding sequence is TGTGCCAGCAATCCCACCGGGACAGGGATCACTGAAGCTTTCTTT.

The chain uses TRBV7-2 and TRBJ2-5, with TRBD2 matching 8 bases. The ends lost 5 bases at V and 2 bases at J; junction bases unmatched: 13. CDR3 size: 17 residues. Germline loops: CDR1 SGHTA, CDR2 FQGNSA. The CDR3 region is CASSTRGGGIGQETQYF. As DNA, the CDR3 is TGTGCCAGCAGCACCCGGGGGGGCGGGATCGGGCAAGAGACCCAGTACTTC.